One sample yielded the 15 T cell receptor beta chains listed below, sequenced in a study of identical twins. TCRdb fed the 5' RACE reads into MiXCR, producing one record per CDR3 protein. This sample yields about 200,000 distinct CDR3 sequences, of which 10% to 13% are seen a single time; about 9% belongs to the top ten. The specimen was memory T cells sorted from blood. The receptors here all came from a middle-aged man in good health.

As regards this clonotype: This could be a read error, since a much larger clone is one nucleotide away. The chain combines TRBV5-1 with TRBJ2-4; D possibly matches TRBD1 or TRBD2 (5 bases each). The germline V and J ends were trimmed by 4 bases and 0 bases, with 14 bases remaining between them. The CDR3 totals 16 residues. Per germline, CDR1 SGHRS and CDR2 YFSETQ. The DNA for the CDR3 is TGCGCCAGCAGCACCATACCCGGGACAGCCAAAAACATTCAGTACTTC. Translation gives CASSTIPGTAKNIQYF.

The CDR3 spells CASSWAGNTEAFF. The CDR3 DNA reads TGCGCCAGCAGCTGGGCGGGGAACACTGAAGCTTTCTTT. The V gene is TRBV5-1, the J gene TRBJ1-1, with D hard to call. This CDR3 spans 13 amino acids. Germline CDR1 is SGHRS and CDR2 is YFSETQ. The V gene lost 3 bases and the J gene lost 1 base, with 7 bases spanning the gap.

The CDR3 coding sequence is TGTGCCAGCAGCCGTCGGACAGGGGCGAACTACGAGCAGTACTTC. It encodes CASSRRTGANYEQYF. The chain uses TRBV3-1 and TRBJ2-7, with 9 positions matching TRBD1. This CDR3 has 15 amino acids. The V segment lost 4 bases and the J segment 3 bases; nucleotides outside the gene matches: 7. CDR1 and CDR2 (germline): LGHDT, YNNKEL (reference sequence).

This clonotype has only a few counts. The V gene is TRBV12-3 or TRBV12-4, the J gene TRBJ1-2; TRBD1 matches 8 bases. Germline trimming cut 7 bases from V and 4 bases from J; bases unmatched to any gene: 5. CDR3 length: 13 residues. The CDR3 loop is CASNRDRTYGYTF. CDR3 DNA sequence: TGTGCCAGCAACCGGGACAGGACCTATGGCTACACCTTC.

This clonotype turned up a few times. V is TRBV5-1 and J is TRBJ1-4, with D unresolved. V shed 2 bases and J shed 6 bases, with 11 bases lying between them. CDR1 is SGHRS, CDR2 YFSETQ, per germline. The CDR3 covers 14 residues. CDR3 sequence (DNA): TGCGCCAGCAGCTTTCTTGGCCCAGATGAAAAACTGTTTTTT. Translating it yields CASSFLGPDEKLFF.

The chain is built from TRBV29-1 and TRBJ1-2; 7 nucleotides match TRBD1. The J segment lost 4 bases and the V segment lost 3 bases, leaving 5 bases of the junction unmatched. Per germline, CDR1 SQVTM and CDR2 ANQGSEA. CDR3 size: 13 residues. The DNA for the CDR3 is TGCAGCGTTGAGTTACAGGGGACCTATGGCTACACCTTC. Translated: CSVELQGTYGYTF. Combining the CDR3 with reference TRBV29-1 and TRBJ1-2 gives the whole variable domain SAVISQKPSRDICQRGTSLTIQCQVDSQVTMMFWYRQQPGQSLTLIATANQGSEATYESGFVIDKFPISRPNLTFSTLTVSNMSPEDSSIYLCSVELQGTYGYTFGSGTRLTVV.

This clonotype has just a few counts. This chain uses TRBV18 with TRBJ2-2, with 7 bases that match TRBD1. V was clipped by 8 bases and J by 0 bases; unmatched bases: 3. This CDR3 has 14 amino acids. Germline V CDR1 and CDR2: KGHSH, LQKENI. The CDR3 region has the DNA TGTGCCAGCCGTGGGACAGCGAACACCGGGGAGCTGTTTTTT. This codes for CASRGTANTGELFF. Full variable domain (missing parts from reference TRBV18 and TRBJ2-2): NAGVMQNPRHLVRRRGQEARLRCSPMKGHSHVYWYRQLPEEGLKFMVYLQKENIIDESGMPKERFSAEFPKEGPSILRIQQVVRGDSAAYFCASRGTANTGELFFGEGSRLTVL.

V usage is TRBV28 and J usage is TRBJ2-3, with D perhaps matching TRBD1 or TRBD2 (6 bases each). The V end was cut by 7 bases, the J end by 6 bases, with 17 bases between. Germline V gene data show CDR1 as MDHEN and CDR2 as SYDVKM. The CDR3 runs 14 residues. CDR3 coding DNA: TGTGCCAGCACCAAGACGGGGGCCGGGGATACGCAGTATTTT. This encodes CASTKTGAGDTQYF. Full variable domain (remainder filled in from reference TRBV28 and TRBJ2-3): DVKVTQSSRYLVKRTGEKVFLECVQDMDHENMFWYRQDPGLGLRLIYFSYDVKMKEKGDIPEGYSVSREKKERFSLILESASTNQTSMYLCASTKTGAGDTQYFGPGTRLTVL.

There are a few counts of this clonotype. The chain's CDR3 is CASSLSGNNYGYTF. CDR3 DNA: TGCGCCAGCAGCTTGTCCGGCAACAACTATGGCTACACCTTC. The chain couples TRBV5-1 to TRBJ1-2; D unclear. Germline V gene sequence: CDR1 SGHRS, CDR2 YFSETQ. CDR3 length: 14 amino acids. Trimming took off 1 base at V and 2 bases at J, with 9 bases between the two ends.

V usage is TRBV20-1 and J usage is TRBJ2-7; 7 nucleotides line up with TRBD2. J lost 2 bases, V lost 6 bases, and 10 bases had no gene match. This CDR3 has 14 amino acids. Germline values: CDR1 DFQATT, CDR2 SNEGSKA (reference sequence). CDR3 amino acids: CSAGPSGYTYEQYF. CDR3 bases: TGCAGTGCGGGACCTAGCGGATATACCTACGAGCAGTACTTC.

This clonotype was recorded a few times. The chain recombines TRBV9 with TRBJ2-2, with TRBD2 identical over 10 bases. The CDR3 contains 16 residues. J was trimmed by 7 bases and V by 3 bases; bases with no gene match: 9. Germline V lookup: CDR1 SGDLS, CDR2 YYNGEE. The CDR3 spells CASSAVAGGNGGELFF. The CDR3 DNA reads TGTGCCAGCAGCGCCGTAGCGGGGGGCAATGGCGGGGAGCTGTTTTTT. The full variable domain, rest sourced from reference TRBV9 and TRBJ2-2, is DSGVTQTPKHLITATGQRVTLRCSPRSGDLSVYWYQQSLDQGLQFLIQYYNGEERAKGNILERFSAQQFPDLHSELNLSSLELGDSALYFCASSAVAGGNGGELFFGEGSRLTVL.

This clonotype was counted at least ten times. The gene calls are TRBV6-2 or TRBV6-3 and TRBJ2-5; TRBD1 is a possible D gene (6 bases). This CDR3 region has 13 residues. CDR1 and CDR2 (germline): MNHEY, SVGEGT. V was trimmed by 4 bases and J by 4 bases, leaving 10 bases between them. CDR3 nucleotide sequence: TGTGCCAGCAGTTTAAACAGGGCAGAGACCCAGTACTTC. Amino acids: CASSLNRAETQYF.

This clonotype was recorded a few times. The rearrangement links TRBV30 to TRBJ2-4, with no clear D. CDR3 length: 12 amino acids. Germline loops: CDR1 GTSNPN, CDR2 SVGIG (reference sequence). V gave up 0 bases and J gave up 9 bases, with 9 bases separating them. Here the CDR3 DNA reads TGTGCCTGGAGTGTATCCGGCGGCATTCAGTACTTC. Protein sequence: CAWSVSGGIQYF.

This clonotype was counted ten times or more. V is TRBV7-6 and J is TRBJ2-7; 9 nucleotides match TRBD1. There are 14 residues in the CDR3. Unmatched junction bases numbered 4, after V lost 5 bases and J lost 2 bases. Looked up from germline, CDR1 is SGHVS and CDR2 is FNYEAQ. CDR3 coding DNA: TGTGCCAGCAGCCCCACAGGGGGCCCCTACGAGCAGTACTTC. Translation: CASSPTGGPYEQYF.

This clonotype has a handful of counts. This chain connects TRBV9 to TRBJ2-5; the D call may be TRBD1 or TRBD2 (5 bases each). This CDR3 is built from 14 residues. The V end lost 3 bases, the J end lost 2 bases, and 11 bases lay between the germline ends. Germline assignment: CDR1 SGDLS and CDR2 YYNGEE. DNA for the CDR3: TGTGCCAGCAGCGGCCAGGGACGACAAGAGACCCAGTACTTC. Translation: CASSGQGRQETQYF. Drawing the rest from reference TRBV9 and TRBJ2-5, the complete variable domain is DSGVTQTPKHLITATGQRVTLRCSPRSGDLSVYWYQQSLDQGLQFLIQYYNGEERAKGNILERFSAQQFPDLHSELNLSSLELGDSALYFCASSGQGRQETQYFGPGTRLLVL.